The clone carrying this T cell receptor beta chain was counted a few times. The antigen is undetermined. cDNA carried unique molecular identifiers, and a universal primer site was added by template switching. In TCRdb, the 5' RACE reads were re-called with MiXCR into one record per CDR3 protein. The sample lists around 960,000 distinct CDR3 sequences; more than 9% were seen once. The sample comes from a study of identical twins. Notes on the study in general: Cross-sectional statistics, not tracking of the same donors, supported the conclusions.

The trim removed 3 bases at V and 5 bases at J, leaving 8 bases unmatched. This CDR3 is 15 amino acids long. The germline CDR1 and CDR2 sequences are LGHDT and YNNKEL (reference sequence). Only healthy Caucasians were enrolled as donors. In addition, the sample was reused for a study of yellow fever vaccine responses in identical twins. That paper adds: Twins' vaccine T cell responses reportedly seemed partly convergent and partly personalized.

Sequenced: PBMCs. The origin of this receptor is a woman aged 18-30 years in good health. This rearrangement joins TRBV3-1 to TRBJ2-5, with TRBD2 matching over 8 bases. The CDR3 region is CASSHGTSLMETQYF. For the CDR3, the DNA is TGTGCCAGCAGCCATGGGACTAGTCTAATGGAGACCCAGTACTTC.